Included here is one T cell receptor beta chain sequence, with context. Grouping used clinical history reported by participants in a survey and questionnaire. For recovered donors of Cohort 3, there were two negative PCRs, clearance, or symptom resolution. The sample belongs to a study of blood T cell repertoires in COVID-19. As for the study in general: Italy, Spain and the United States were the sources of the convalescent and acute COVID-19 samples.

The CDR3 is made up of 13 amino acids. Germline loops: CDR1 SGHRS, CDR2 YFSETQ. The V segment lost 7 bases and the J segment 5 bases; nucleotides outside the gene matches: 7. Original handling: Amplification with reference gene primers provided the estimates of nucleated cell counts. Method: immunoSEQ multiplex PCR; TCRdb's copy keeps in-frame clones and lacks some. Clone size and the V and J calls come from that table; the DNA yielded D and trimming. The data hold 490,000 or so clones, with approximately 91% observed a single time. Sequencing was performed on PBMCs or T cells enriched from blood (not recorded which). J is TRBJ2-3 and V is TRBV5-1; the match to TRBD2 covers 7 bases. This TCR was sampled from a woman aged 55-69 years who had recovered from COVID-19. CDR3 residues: CASLAGGGDTQYF. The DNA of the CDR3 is TGCGCCAGCTTAGCGGGCGGGGGAGATACGCAGTATTTT.